Each of the 10 T cell receptor beta chains below was sequenced from the same sample in a study of CD8+CD57+ T cells in acquired aplastic anemia. Genomic DNA templated the TCR beta VDJ and CDR3 profiling. TCRdb re-derived calls from the reads in MiXCR, one entry per CDR3 protein. This sample carries a few hundred thousand distinct CDR3 sequences, 30% to 35% of them seen once, and the ten largest clones take roughly 1.1%. Sequenced: sorted CD4+, CD8+, or CD8+CD57+ T cells (not recorded which) from PBMCs. The receptors come from a human donor in good health, serving as a control.

The rearrangement links TRBV25-1 to TRBJ2-7; a possible D gene is TRBD2 (5 bases). V lost 10 bases and J lost 5, with 15 bases in between. Germline V gives CDR1 MGHDK, CDR2 SYGVNS. The CDR3 extends over 12 amino acids. CDR3 nucleotides: TGTGCCATAGGCCGGGGAATTGACGAGCAGTACTTC. It specifies CAIGRGIDEQYF.

This clonotype was counted at least ten times. The chain uses TRBV7-9 and TRBJ2-7; 9 bases are shared with TRBD1. The CDR3 sequence is 14 residues long. CDR1 is SEHNR, CDR2 FQNEAQ, per germline (reference sequence). The ends lost 5 bases at V and 4 bases at J; junction bases unmatched: 6. The CDR3 protein is CASSLRGQGYEQYF. The CDR3 DNA follows: TGTGCCAGCAGCCTCAGGGGACAGGGATACGAGCAGTACTTC. Looking up the rest from reference TRBV7-9 and TRBJ2-7 gives the full variable domain: DTGVSQNPRHKITKRGQNVTFRCDPISEHNRLYWYRQTLGQGPEFLTYFQNEAQLEKSRLLSDRFSAERPKGSFSTLEIQRTEQGDSAMYLCASSLRGQGYEQYFGPGTRLTVT.

The chain uses TRBV6-1 and TRBJ1-1; D may be TRBD1 (5 bases). The length of the CDR3 is 15 residues. Germline V gives CDR1 MNHNS, CDR2 SASEGT. The V end lost 6 bases, the J end lost 3 bases, and 17 bases lay between the germline ends. The CDR3 coding sequence is TGTGCCAGCAGCCAAGAGGGGAGGAGTGACACTGAAGCTTTCTTT. It specifies CASSQEGRSDTEAFF.

As concerns this clonotype: Because it lacks the conserved phenylalanine or tryptophan at the end, this CDR3 is likely a read error. This chain joins TRBV29-1 and TRBJ2-7; 8 bases agree with TRBD1. CDR1 SQVTM and CDR2 ANQGSEA come from the germline V gene. The V and J ends lost 4 bases and 2 bases, in that order; junction bases with no gene match: 4. The CDR3 consists of 13 residues. For the CDR3, the DNA is TGCAGCGTTGCCGGACAGGGTCCCTACGAGCAGTACTCC. It specifies CSVAGQGPYEQYS.

This clonotype came up many times. This chain connects TRBV5-1 to TRBJ1-4, with D uncertain. Germline CDR1 SGHRS, CDR2 YFSETQ. V shed 0 bases and J shed 0 bases, with 3 bases lying between them. There are 14 residues in the CDR3. The chain's CDR3 is CASSLDATNEKLFF. CDR3 in DNA: TGCGCCAGCAGCTTGGACGCAACTAATGAAAAACTGTTTTTT.

This clonotype was seen only once. J is TRBJ2-3 and V is TRBV19; no firm D call. Trimming pared 3 bases from V and 0 bases from J, leaving 13 bases between. The CDR3 loop spans 16 amino acids. Germline assignment: CDR1 LNHDA and CDR2 SQIVND (reference sequence). The CDR3 DNA reads as TGTGCCAGTAGTATCTCCCTAGTGGGGAGCACAGATACGCAGTATTTT. This sequence encodes CASSISLVGSTDTQYF.

This clonotype appeared many times. The rearrangement joins TRBV20-1 to TRBJ1-2; no firm D call. CDR1 is DFQATT, CDR2 SNEGSKA, per germline (reference sequence). Trimming pared 5 bases from V and 7 bases from J, leaving 11 bases between. The CDR3 length is 11 residues. The CDR3 nucleotides are TGCAGTGCTCGCGCAGAAGGTGGCTACACCTTC. Protein sequence: CSARAEGGYTF.

The chain combines TRBV11-1 with TRBJ2-5; D might be TRBD1 (6 bases). V lost 4 bases and J lost 2, with 11 bases in between. Germline values: CDR1 SGHAT, CDR2 FQDESV (reference sequence). The CDR3 runs to 14 residues. The CDR3 DNA reads as TGTGCCAGCAGCTCCGGTGGACAGCAAGAGACCCAGTACTTC. Protein: CASSSGGQQETQYF.

In its sample, this clonotype was seen a few times. The CDR3 region is CATSRDQQEAFF. In nucleotides, the CDR3 is TGTGCCACCAGCAGAGATCAACAGGAAGCTTTCTTT. The rearrangement links TRBV15 to TRBJ1-1, with D unclear. Looked up from germline, CDR1 is LNHNV and CDR2 is YYDKDF (reference sequence). The CDR3 totals 12 residues. V was trimmed by 0 bases and J by 8 bases, leaving 7 bases between them.

The chain carries TRBV12-3 or TRBV12-4 and TRBJ2-3; the match to TRBD2 covers 7 bases. The J segment lost 0 bases and the V segment lost 1 base, leaving 4 bases of the junction unmatched. This CDR3 comprises 16 residues. This CDR3 reads CASSLGGRGSTDTQYF. The DNA for the CDR3 is TGTGCCAGCAGTTTAGGCGGGCGGGGGAGCACAGATACGCAGTATTTT.